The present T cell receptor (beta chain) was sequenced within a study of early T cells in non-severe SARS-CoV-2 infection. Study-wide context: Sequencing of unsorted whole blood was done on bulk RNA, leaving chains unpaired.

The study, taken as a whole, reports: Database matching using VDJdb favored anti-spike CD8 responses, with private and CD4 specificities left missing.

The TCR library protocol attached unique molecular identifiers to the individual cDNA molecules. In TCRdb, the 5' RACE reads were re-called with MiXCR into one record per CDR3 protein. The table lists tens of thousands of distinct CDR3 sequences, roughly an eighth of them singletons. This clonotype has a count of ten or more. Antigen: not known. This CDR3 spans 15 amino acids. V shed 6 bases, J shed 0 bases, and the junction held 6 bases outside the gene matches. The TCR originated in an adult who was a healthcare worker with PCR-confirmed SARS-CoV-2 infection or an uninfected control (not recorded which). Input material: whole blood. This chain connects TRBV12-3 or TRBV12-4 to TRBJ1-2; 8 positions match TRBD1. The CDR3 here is CASRGQDVANYGYTF. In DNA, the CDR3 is TGTGCCAGCAGGGGACAGGACGTAGCTAACTATGGCTACACCTTC.